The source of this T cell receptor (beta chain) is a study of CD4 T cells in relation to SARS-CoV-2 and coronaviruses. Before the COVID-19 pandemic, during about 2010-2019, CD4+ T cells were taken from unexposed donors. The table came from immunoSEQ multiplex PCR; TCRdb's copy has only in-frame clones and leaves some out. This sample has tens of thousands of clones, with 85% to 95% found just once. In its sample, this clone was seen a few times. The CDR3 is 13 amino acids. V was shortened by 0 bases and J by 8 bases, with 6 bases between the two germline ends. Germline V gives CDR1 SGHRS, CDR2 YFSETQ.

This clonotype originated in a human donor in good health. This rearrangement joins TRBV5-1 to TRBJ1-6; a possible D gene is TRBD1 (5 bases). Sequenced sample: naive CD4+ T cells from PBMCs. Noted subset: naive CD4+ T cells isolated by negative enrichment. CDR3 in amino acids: CASSLAGDSPLHF. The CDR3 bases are TGCGCCAGCAGCTTGGCGGGGGATTCACCCCTCCACTTT.